This T cell receptor beta chain was captured by sequencing in a study of T cell responses to AZD1222 COVID-19 vaccine. General study points: After the peak T cell response, and only then, were repertoires sampled.

Sequencing used immunoSEQ multiplex PCR; TCRdb keeps in-frame clones, though not all of them. Of under 170,000 clones in the sample, 80% to 95% were seen once. Ten or more counts support this clone. The antigen remains unidentified. V gave up 5 bases and J gave up 2 bases, with 13 bases separating them. This CDR3 has 15 residues. Germline V gene sequence: CDR1 SGHVS, CDR2 FNYEAQ. V usage is TRBV7-6 and J usage is TRBJ1-3, with D possibly matching TRBD1 (6 bases). This TCR was sampled from an adult who received the AZD1222 COVID-19 vaccine. This sample comprised peripheral blood, obtained 28 days after the second AZD1222 dose. Written as DNA, the CDR3 is TGTGCCAGCAGCGCACAGGGTCCCCCTGGAAACACCATATATTTT. Residues: CASSAQGPPGNTIYF. Drawing the rest from reference TRBV7-6 and TRBJ1-3, the complete variable domain is GAGVSQSPRYKVTKRGQDVALRCDPISGHVSLYWYRQALGQGPEFLTYFNYEAQQDKSGLPNDRFSAERPEGSISTLTIQRTEQRDSAMYRCASSAQGPPGNTIYFGEGSWLTVV.